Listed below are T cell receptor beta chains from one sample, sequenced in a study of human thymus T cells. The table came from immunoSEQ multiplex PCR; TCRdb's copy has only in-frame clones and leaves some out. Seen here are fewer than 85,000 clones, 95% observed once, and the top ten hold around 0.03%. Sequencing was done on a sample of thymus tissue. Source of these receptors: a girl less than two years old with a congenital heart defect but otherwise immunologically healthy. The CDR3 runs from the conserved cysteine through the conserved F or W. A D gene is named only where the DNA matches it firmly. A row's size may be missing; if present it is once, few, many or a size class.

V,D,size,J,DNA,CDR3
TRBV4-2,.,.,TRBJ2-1,TGTGCCAGCAGCTCCCCTGGCGGGACGGTTAGGAATGAGCAGTTCTTC,CASSSPGGTVRNEQFF
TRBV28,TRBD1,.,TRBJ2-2,TGTGCCAGCAGGCGAACGACAGGGGACACCGGGGAGCTGTTTTTT,CASRRTTGDTGELFF
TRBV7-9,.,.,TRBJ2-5,TGTGCCAGCAGCTTTTACCAAGAGACCCAGTACTTC,CASSFYQETQYF
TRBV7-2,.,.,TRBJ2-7,TGTGCCAGCAGCCCAGGCAACGAGCAGTACTTC,CASSPGNEQYF
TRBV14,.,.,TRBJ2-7,TGTGCCAGCAGCCAAGTACAGGTGAGCTCCTACGAGCAGTACTTC,CASSQVQVSSYEQYF
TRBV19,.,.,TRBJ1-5,TGTGCCAGTAGAAGCAATCAGCCCCAGCATTTT,CASRSNQPQHF
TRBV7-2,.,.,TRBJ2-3,TGTGCCAGCAGTTGGGTGGGTGCAGGGGAGACTTTGGATACGCAGTATTTT,CASSWVGAGETLDTQYF
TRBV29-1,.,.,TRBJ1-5,TGCAGCGCGGCACAGGGAGTAAATCAGCCCCAGCATTTT,CSAAQGVNQPQHF
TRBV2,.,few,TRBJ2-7,TGTGCCAGCAGCGCGTACTACGAGCAGTACTTC,CASSAYYEQYF
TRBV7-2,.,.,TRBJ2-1,TGTGCCAGCAGCTTCACCGGGTGGCCTACAAACAATGAGCAGTTCTTC,CASSFTGWPTNNEQFF
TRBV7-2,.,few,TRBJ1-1,TGTGCCAGCAGCTCACCAGGAGGTGAAGCTTTCTTT,CASSSPGGEAFF
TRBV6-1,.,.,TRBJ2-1,TGTGCCAGCAGTCATGGCGGCAGGTCCTACAATGAGCAGTTCTTC,CASSHGGRSYNEQFF
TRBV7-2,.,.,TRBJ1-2,TGTGCCAGCAGCGACCCGTGGGGCCTATCCTATGGCTACACCTTC,CASSDPWGLSYGYTF
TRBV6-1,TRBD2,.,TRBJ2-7,TGTGCCAGCAGTGAGCTAGCGGGACGCTCCTACGAGCAGTACTTC,CASSELAGRSYEQYF
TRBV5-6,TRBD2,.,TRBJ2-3,TGTGCCAGCAGCTTGGCGTCCTATGTTAGCGGGGTTTTAGATACGCAGTATTTT,CASSLASYVSGVLDTQYF
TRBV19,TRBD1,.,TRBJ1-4,TGTGCCAGTAACCCCCCTGGACAGGCTAATGAAAAACTGTTTTTT,CASNPPGQANEKLFF